One sample yielded the 10 T cell receptor beta chains listed below, sequenced in a study of PD-L1 blockade in urothelial cancer. Documented time point: peripheral blood 6 weeks after treatment start. TCRdb keeps only in-frame clones here, not all; method: immunoSEQ multiplex PCR. The sample gives some 110,000 clones, around 89% of which show up once; 1.7% is in the top ten. The sample consisted of PBMCs, taken around atezolizumab (anti-PD-L1) treatment. The origin of the receptors is a man aged 55 to 70 with urothelial cancer.

The chain links TRBV5-1 to TRBJ2-7, with unresolved D. Per germline, CDR1 SGHRS and CDR2 YFSETQ. The CDR3 is made up of 11 amino acids. Trimming removed 4 bases at V and 0 bases at J, with 2 bases between. The CDR3 DNA is TGCGCCAGCAGCCGCTCCTACGAGCAGTACTTC. Its translation: CASSRSYEQYF.

The chain links TRBV28 to TRBJ1-6; a weak D match, TRBD1 (5 bases). The germline V and J ends were trimmed by 8 bases and 7 bases, with 15 bases remaining between them. The CDR3 loop spans 14 amino acids. The germline gives CDR1 MDHEN, CDR2 SYDVKM. CDR3 loop: CASQGRVGNSPLHF. CDR3 bases: TGTGCCAGCCAGGGCAGGGTAGGGAATTCACCCCTCCACTTT.

This chain uses TRBV5-6 with TRBJ2-5, with TRBD1 matching over 8 bases. Germline CDR1 is SGHDT and CDR2 is YYEEEE. After removal of 1 base from V and 5 bases from J, the junction contained 7 bases not matched to a gene. The CDR3 length is 15 residues. For the CDR3, the DNA is TGTGCCAGCAGCTTGATCCAGGGGGCCCGGGAGACCCAGTACTTC. This encodes CASSLIQGARETQYF.

The rearrangement joins TRBV27 to TRBJ2-2, with 7 bases matching TRBD2. Germline V gene lookup returns CDR1 MNHEY and CDR2 SMNVEV (reference sequence). The V segment lost 4 bases and the J segment 1 base; nucleotides outside the gene matches: 9. The length of the CDR3 is 17 residues. The CDR3 here is CASSSPGDYGNTGELFF. The CDR3 DNA is TGTGCCAGCAGTTCCCCCGGGGACTACGGGAACACCGGGGAGCTGTTTTTT.

This chain joins TRBV2 and TRBJ1-4; TRBD1 agrees at 7 bases. V lost 0 bases to trimming and J lost 8 bases; unmatched junction nucleotides: 24. The germline V gene encodes CDR1 SNHLY and CDR2 FYNNEI. The CDR3 loop spans 21 amino acids. CDR3 bases: TGTGCCAGCAGTGAAGCGCAACGGTTGGGGGACAGACAGGGAGTAAAGGAAAAACTGTTTTTT. Its translation: CASSEAQRLGDRQGVKEKLFF.

This chain joins TRBV6-5 and TRBJ2-2; maybe TRBD2 (6 bases). V dropped 6 bases and J dropped 5 bases, with 16 bases sitting between them. The germline V gene encodes CDR1 MNHEY and CDR2 SVGAGI. The CDR3 is 15 amino acids. In nucleotides, the CDR3 is TGTGCCAGCAGCAAGACTAGGACCGGGACCGGGGAGCTGTTTTTT. The encoded protein is CASSKTRTGTGELFF.

The chain joins TRBV2 to TRBJ1-1, with a possible D match to TRBD1 (6 bases). Germline V gene lookup returns CDR1 SNHLY and CDR2 FYNNEI. V was pared by 2 bases and J by 2 bases, with 18 bases between. This CDR3 has 17 residues. CDR3 residues: CASSEYLFGQLNTEAFF. Here the CDR3 DNA reads TGTGCCAGCAGTGAATATTTGTTCGGACAGCTAAACACTGAAGCTTTCTTT. Full variable domain (outside the CDR3, taken from reference TRBV2 and TRBJ1-1): EPEVTQTPSHQVTQMGQEVILRCVPISNHLYFYWYRQILGQKVEFLVSFYNNEISEKSEIFDDQFSVERPDGSNFTLKIRSTKLEDSAMYFCASSEYLFGQLNTEAFFGQGTRLTVV.

The V gene is TRBV5-4, the J gene TRBJ2-7; D is perhaps TRBD1 (6 bases). Germline CDR1 SGHNT, CDR2 YYREEE (reference sequence). CDR3 length: 12 residues. V gave up 2 bases and J gave up 4 bases, with 7 bases separating them. The CDR3 spells CASSFGQYEQYF. As DNA, the CDR3 is TGTGCCAGCAGCTTTGGACAGTACGAGCAGTACTTC.

The chain carries TRBV29-1 and TRBJ2-1; 9 bases agree with TRBD2. Germline CDR1 reads SQVTM; CDR2 reads ANQGSEA. This CDR3 comprises 13 residues. The V and J ends lost 5 bases and 6 bases, in that order; junction bases with no gene match: 5. The CDR3 sequence: CSVSGGPLNEQFF. In DNA form, the CDR3 reads TGCAGCGTTAGCGGGGGGCCCCTCAATGAGCAGTTCTTC.

V gene TRBV19 combines with J gene TRBJ2-3; D not certain. Trimming shortened V by 7 bases and J by 2 bases, and 19 bases separated the two germline ends. CDR1 LNHDA and CDR2 SQIVND come from the germline V gene (reference sequence). The CDR3 contains 16 residues. The CDR3 DNA reads TGTGCCAGTACCCCAGCCGGTTGGAGTATCACAGATACGCAGTATTTT. This gives the protein CASTPAGWSITDTQYF.